The 29 T cell receptor beta chains given below trace back to one sample, sequenced in a study of T cells in Graves' hyperthyroidism and ophthalmopathy. The investigators amplified TCR beta CDR3 regions from RNA transcripts. In the first-round RT-PCR of the TCR CDR3, the HTBI primer set was used. From the multiplex PCR reads, TCRdb called clonotypes with MiXCR, one entry per CDR3 protein. The sample consists of hundreds of thousands of distinct CDR3 sequences, about a fifth of them appearing once. Input material: blood. Source of these receptors: a man aged 25-45 years with Graves' ophthalmopathy.

This clonotype was counted at least ten times. The gene calls are TRBV7-2 and TRBJ2-4; D gene uncertain. This CDR3 region has 13 residues. V lost 3 bases and J 6 bases, leaving 9 bases between the germline ends. Germline V gene data show CDR1 as SGHTA and CDR2 as FQGNSA. Written as DNA, the CDR3 is TGTGCCAGCAGCTTCTCGCGGACAAACATTCAGTACTTC. Translated: CASSFSRTNIQYF.

Regarding this clonotype: This may be a read error: a much more frequent sequence differs by one nucleotide. The chain recombines TRBV6-5 with TRBJ2-2; 7 nucleotides line up with TRBD2. Germline CDR1 reads MNHEY; CDR2 reads SVGAGI. The CDR3 length is 17 residues. This CDR3 is CASRYGRSGVNTGKLFF. CDR3 nucleotide sequence: TGTGCCAGCAGATACGGACGGAGCGGGGTTAACACCGGGAAGCTGTTTTTT.

This clonotype was counted only a few times. The DNA for the CDR3 is TGTGCCAGCAGAGGAACTTACAGAGATTACAATGAGCAGTTCTTC. Its translation is CASRGTYRDYNEQFF. This chain connects TRBV28 to TRBJ2-1; D gene ambiguous. The germline CDR1 and CDR2 sequences are MDHEN and SYDVKM. The CDR3 spans 15 residues. V gave up 6 bases and J gave up 4 bases, with 16 bases separating them. Looking up the rest from reference TRBV28 and TRBJ2-1 gives the full variable domain: DVKVTQSSRYLVKRTGEKVFLECVQDMDHENMFWYRQDPGLGLRLIYFSYDVKMKEKGDIPEGYSVSREKKERFSLILESASTNQTSMYLCASRGTYRDYNEQFFGPGTRLTVL.

This clonotype has only a few counts. The genes are TRBV6-1 and TRBJ2-7; possibly TRBD2 for D (7 bases). The V and J ends lost 0 bases and 2 bases respectively, with 14 bases between them. Germline V lookup: CDR1 MNHNS, CDR2 SASEGT. The CDR3 runs 16 residues. For the CDR3, the DNA is TGTGCCAGCAGTGAAGCGCAAGGGGGGAGGGCCTACGAGCAGTACTTC. As protein: CASSEAQGGRAYEQYF.

The J gene is TRBJ2-1, the V gene TRBV20-1; D is ambiguous. The CDR3 is 15 residues long. Germline V lookup: CDR1 DFQATT, CDR2 SNEGSKA (reference sequence). Trimming cost V 4 bases and J 5 bases, with 18 bases left between them. DNA for the CDR3: TGCAGTGCTACAGCCCCGACGGGCCTCAACAATGAGCAGTTCTTC. This sequence encodes CSATAPTGLNNEQFF.

This clonotype was counted between two and nine times. The chain links TRBV10-3 to TRBJ1-1, with D uncertain. V shed 0 bases and J shed 5 bases, with 10 bases lying between them. Germline V gene sequence: CDR1 ENHRY, CDR2 SYGVKD. The CDR3 consists of 14 residues. CDR3 protein: CAISESIGRTEAFF. As DNA, the CDR3 is TGTGCCATCAGTGAGTCAATAGGACGGACTGAAGCTTTCTTT.

This clonotype was counted between two and nine times. The chain carries TRBV20-1 and TRBJ1-1; 9 bases line up with TRBD1. The CDR3 is 12 amino acids. Germline V gene sequence: CDR1 DFQATT, CDR2 SNEGSKA (reference sequence). V lost 7 bases and J lost 7; bases outside the gene matches: 7. CDR3 in amino acids: CSVHRGRGEAFF. For the CDR3, the DNA is TGCAGTGTTCACAGGGGGCGGGGTGAAGCTTTCTTT.

This rearrangement joins TRBV5-5 to TRBJ1-2; weak D call: TRBD1 (5 bases). The CDR3 length is 15 residues. V was shortened by 4 bases and J by 3 bases, with 16 bases between the two germline ends. Germline V gene sequence: CDR1 SGHKS, CDR2 YYEKEE (reference sequence). The CDR3, as DNA: TGTGCCAGCAGCAAAGAGGTTGACAGACACTATGGCTACACCTTC. The encoded protein is CASSKEVDRHYGYTF. The variable domain in full, with the rest retrieved from reference TRBV5-5 and TRBJ1-2, is DAGVTQSPTHLIKTRGQQVTLRCSPISGHKSVSWYQQVLGQGPQFIFQYYEKEERGRGNFPDRFSARQFPNYSSELNVNALLLGDSALYLCASSKEVDRHYGYTFGSGTRLTVV.

In its sample, this clonotype was seen many times. The V and J genes are TRBV12-3 or TRBV12-4 and TRBJ2-3, with 7 bases that match TRBD1. With V trimmed by 4 bases and J by 4 bases, 8 bases remained unmatched. The CDR3 extends over 15 amino acids. The CDR3 DNA reads TGTGCCAGCAGTTACGGGAACAGGGGCCCAGATACGCAGTATTTT. The encoded protein is CASSYGNRGPDTQYF.

This clonotype was recorded at least ten times. The chain joins TRBV2 to TRBJ2-1; D may match TRBD1 or TRBD2 (6 bases each). The CDR3 is 15 residues long. Germline assignment: CDR1 SNHLY and CDR2 FYNNEI. Trimming took 4 bases from V and 1 from J, leaving 11 bases between them. Written as DNA, the CDR3 is TGTGCCAGCAGTGTGGAGGGGGGTTCCTACAATGAGCAGTTCTTC. It is translated as CASSVEGGSYNEQFF.

At least ten counts were recorded for this clonotype. The V gene is TRBV18, the J gene TRBJ2-3; TRBD2 agrees at 14 bases. Looked up from germline, CDR1 is KGHSH and CDR2 is LQKENI. This CDR3 contains 15 residues. After removal of 3 bases from V and 5 bases from J, the junction contained 1 base not matched to a gene. CDR3 nucleotide sequence: TGTGCCAGCTCACCTGGGACTAGCGGGGGAGATACGCAGTATTTT. It codes for CASSPGTSGGDTQYF.

This clonotype has only a few counts. The CDR3 DNA follows: TGTGCCAGGACCAGTAGCAGCTCCTTCTATGGCTACACCTTC. Its protein is CARTSSSSFYGYTF. This chain uses TRBV2 with TRBJ1-2, with D hard to call. The V gene's germline CDR1 is SNHLY and CDR2 FYNNEI. Trimming took off 9 bases at V and 4 bases at J, with 18 bases between the two ends. This CDR3 region has 14 residues.

Only a few counts were recorded for this clonotype. CDR3 protein: CASSEARDALTYEQYF. CDR3 nucleotide sequence: TGTGCCAGCAGTGAAGCCCGGGACGCCCTCACGTACGAGCAGTACTTC. This chain links TRBV6-1 with TRBJ2-7; D assignment may be TRBD1 or TRBD2 (5 bases each). The CDR3 extends over 16 amino acids. V lost 0 bases to trimming and J lost 4 bases, with 16 bases between them. CDR1 and CDR2 (germline): MNHNS, SASEGT.

The chain is built from TRBV7-2 and TRBJ2-7, with 11 bases that match TRBD2. CDR3 size: 18 residues. The V gene's germline CDR1 is SGHTA and CDR2 FQGNSA. Unmatched junction bases numbered 11, after V lost 1 base and J lost 3 bases. The CDR3 nucleotides read TGTGCCAGCAGCTTAGTCCCTACTAGCGGGAGTATGGGCTACGAGCAGTACTTC. Its protein is CASSLVPTSGSMGYEQYF.

In this sample, this clonotype turned up many times. This chain links TRBV20-1 with TRBJ1-2, with D possibly matching TRBD1 (6 bases). CDR1 and CDR2 from the germline V gene are DFQATT and SNEGSKA (reference sequence). The CDR3 length is 13 residues. Trimming left V 5 bases short and J 2 bases short, with 12 bases between. The CDR3 nucleotides read TGCAGTGCTGACAGGCCCGGCAACTATGGCTACACCTTC. It yields the protein CSADRPGNYGYTF.

This chain uses TRBV12-3 or TRBV12-4 with TRBJ2-7; 9 bases align to TRBD1. There are 15 residues in the CDR3. V shed 3 bases, J shed 6 bases, and the junction held 9 bases outside the gene matches. CDR3 nucleotide sequence: TGTGCCAGCAGTTTTAAGGGGACAGGGTTCGCCGAGCAGTACTTC. Translating it yields CASSFKGTGFAEQYF.

Only a few counts were recorded for this clonotype. The chain uses TRBV29-1 and TRBJ2-7; perhaps TRBD2 as D (6 bases). The germline V gene has CDR1 SQVTM and CDR2 ANQGSEA. With 1 base removed from V and 5 bases from J, the gap between germline ends came to 15 bases. This CDR3 is built from 14 residues. This CDR3 reads CSVEGLGGFNEQYF. The CDR3 DNA reads as TGCAGCGTTGAAGGACTAGGAGGTTTCAACGAGCAGTACTTC.

This clonotype was seen a handful of times. The gene calls are TRBV3-1 and TRBJ2-3, with 7 bases identical to TRBD2. Germline CDR1 is LGHDT and CDR2 is YNNKEL (reference sequence). V shed 3 bases and J 0 bases; nucleotides not matched to a gene: 6. The CDR3 length is 16 residues. CDR3 coding DNA: TGTGCCAGCAGCCACCTCACTAGCGTTAGCACAGATACGCAGTATTTT. Amino acids: CASSHLTSVSTDTQYF.

This clonotype was observed a few times. The rearrangement links TRBV6-1 to TRBJ2-3; 9 nucleotides match TRBD1. J lost 0 bases, V lost 6 bases, and 7 bases had no gene match. This CDR3 region has 16 residues. CDR1 and CDR2 from the germline V gene are MNHNS and SASEGT. CDR3 in amino acids: CASRRAGTGSTDTQYF. The CDR3, as DNA: TGTGCCAGCAGACGCGCCGGGACAGGGAGCACAGATACGCAGTATTTT.

The J gene is TRBJ2-5, the V gene TRBV5-5, with D perhaps TRBD1 or TRBD2 (5 bases each). From germline, CDR1 is SGHKS and CDR2 YYEKEE (reference sequence). Trimming removed 1 base at V and 5 bases at J, with 12 bases between. The CDR3 length is 14 residues. CDR3 residues: CASSLIEGRETQYF. CDR3 sequence (DNA): TGTGCCAGCAGCTTGATCGAGGGGCGTGAGACCCAGTACTTC.

This chain joins TRBV7-9 and TRBJ1-5; 8 positions agree with TRBD1. This CDR3 region has 13 residues. V gave up 5 bases and J gave up 11 bases; unmatched junction bases: 8. CDR1 is SEHNR, CDR2 FQNEAQ, per germline (reference sequence). As DNA, the CDR3 is TGTGCCAGCAGCCGGACAGGGTTAGCGGCCCAGCATTTT. Translating it yields CASSRTGLAAQHF.

This clonotype was seen just once. V gene TRBV4-1 combines with J gene TRBJ1-1, with D possibly being TRBD1 (6 bases). Germline CDR1 MGHRA, CDR2 YSYEKL. The CDR3 contains 14 residues. V was trimmed by 1 base and J by 3 bases, leaving 9 bases between them. Written as DNA, the CDR3 is TGCGCCAGCAGCCAAGGGGAGGGGGACACTGAAGCTTTCTTT. This sequence encodes CASSQGEGDTEAFF.

In its sample, this clonotype was seen many times. The chain carries TRBV20-1 and TRBJ2-7; D not certain. The germline V and J ends were trimmed by 1 base and 3 bases, with 10 bases remaining between them. This CDR3 contains 13 residues. The germline V gene has CDR1 DFQATT and CDR2 SNEGSKA (reference sequence). The CDR3 sequence: CSARGPRLYEQYF. The CDR3 region has the DNA TGCAGTGCTAGAGGACCCAGACTCTACGAGCAGTACTTC.

This clonotype has a single count. This could be a read error, since a much larger clone is one nucleotide away. This chain joins TRBV28 and TRBJ2-4, with D maybe TRBD2 (5 bases). Trimming shortened V by 3 bases and J by 1 base, and 10 bases separated the two germline ends. Germline V lookup: CDR1 MDHEN, CDR2 SYDVKM. The CDR3 has 15 residues. The CDR3 DNA follows: TGTGCCAGCAGTTTCATGGGCGGGGCCAAAAACATTCAGTACTTC. Its translation is CASSFMGGAKNIQYF.

The sample holds many counts of this clonotype. The chain combines TRBV3-1 with TRBJ1-1, with a possible D match to TRBD1 (5 bases). This CDR3 is built from 11 residues. Trimming pared 4 bases from V and 9 bases from J, leaving 9 bases between. Germline V gene data show CDR1 as LGHDT and CDR2 as YNNKEL (reference sequence). The CDR3 reads CASSLGGQAFF. The CDR3 bases are TGTGCCAGCAGCCTTGGGGGACAAGCTTTCTTT.

The chain is built from TRBV28 and TRBJ2-7; D is perhaps TRBD1 or TRBD2 (5 bases each). The CDR3 totals 16 residues. Germline V gene sequence: CDR1 MDHEN, CDR2 SYDVKM. V lost 4 bases, J lost 2 bases, and 18 bases lay in between. CDR3: CASSSTPEGIPYEQYF. The CDR3 coding sequence is TGTGCCAGCAGTTCGACCCCCGAGGGGATACCCTACGAGCAGTACTTC. The complete variable domain, with remaining parts taken from reference TRBV28 and TRBJ2-7, reads DVKVTQSSRYLVKRTGEKVFLECVQDMDHENMFWYRQDPGLGLRLIYFSYDVKMKEKGDIPEGYSVSREKKERFSLILESASTNQTSMYLCASSSTPEGIPYEQYFGPGTRLTVT.

V is TRBV18 and J is TRBJ1-4; D gene ambiguous. Deletions cut 5 bases from V and 9 bases from J, with 13 bases between. The CDR3 totals 13 residues. From germline, CDR1 is KGHSH and CDR2 LQKENI. This chain's CDR3 is CASSDSMDKKLFF. In nucleotides, the CDR3 is TGTGCCAGCTCAGACTCAATGGATAAAAAACTGTTTTTT.

Many counts were recorded for this clonotype. The genes are TRBV20-1 and TRBJ2-7; TRBD2 matches at 8 bases. CDR1 is DFQATT and CDR2 is SNEGSKA in the germline V gene (reference sequence). The length of the CDR3 is 15 residues. After removal of 5 bases from V and 6 bases from J, the junction contained 15 bases not matched to a gene. The CDR3 protein is CSAPRGGVTRSEQYF. CDR3 nucleotides: TGCAGTGCTCCCCGGGGGGGGGTCACGAGGTCCGAGCAGTACTTC.

This clonotype has at least ten counts. The chain is built from TRBV12-3 or TRBV12-4 and TRBJ1-3; TRBD1 agrees at 8 bases. The CDR3 is 17 residues long. V shed 5 bases, J shed 4 bases, and the junction held 13 bases outside the gene matches. The chain's CDR3 is CASSPGQGRNSGNTIYF. Here the CDR3 DNA reads TGTGCCAGCAGTCCTGGACAGGGACGGAACTCCGGAAACACCATATATTTT.